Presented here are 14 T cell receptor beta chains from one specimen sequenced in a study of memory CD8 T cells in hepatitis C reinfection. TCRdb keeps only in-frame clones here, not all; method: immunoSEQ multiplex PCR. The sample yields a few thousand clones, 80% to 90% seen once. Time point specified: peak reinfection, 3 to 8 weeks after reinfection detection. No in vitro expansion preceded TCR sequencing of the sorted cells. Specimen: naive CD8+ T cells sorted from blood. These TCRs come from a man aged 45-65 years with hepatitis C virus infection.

The CDR3 nucleotides read TGTGCCAGAAGCTTGGAACTACATAGACTGCGCACAGATACGCAGTATTTT. As protein: CARSLELHRLRTDTQYF. The chain joins TRBV5-3 to TRBJ2-3; D uncertain. TRBV5-3 is known as an ORF, though its function is uncertain. The CDR3 contains 17 residues. Trimming cost V 0 bases and J 1 base, with 15 bases left between them.

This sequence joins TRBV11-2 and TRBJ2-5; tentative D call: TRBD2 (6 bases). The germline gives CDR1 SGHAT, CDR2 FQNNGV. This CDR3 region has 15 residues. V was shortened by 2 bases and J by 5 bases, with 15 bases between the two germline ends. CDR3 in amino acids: CASSLWAGGEETQYF. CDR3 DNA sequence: TGTGCCAGCAGCTTATGGGCGGGCGGGGAGGAGACCCAGTACTTC.

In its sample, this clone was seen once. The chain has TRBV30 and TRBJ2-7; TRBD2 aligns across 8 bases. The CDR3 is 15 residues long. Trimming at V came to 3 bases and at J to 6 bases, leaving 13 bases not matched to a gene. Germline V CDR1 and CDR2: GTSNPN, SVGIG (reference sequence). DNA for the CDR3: TGTGCCTGGAGGGGGACCGGGACTAGTAGCCGCGAGCAGTACTTC. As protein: CAWRGTGTSSREQYF. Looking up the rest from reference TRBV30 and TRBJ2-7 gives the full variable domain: SQTIHQWPATLVQPVGSPLSLECTVEGTSNPNLYWYRQAAGRGLQLLFYSVGIGQISSEVPQNLSASRPQDRQFILSSKKLLLSDSGFYLCAWRGTGTSSREQYFGPGTRLTVT.

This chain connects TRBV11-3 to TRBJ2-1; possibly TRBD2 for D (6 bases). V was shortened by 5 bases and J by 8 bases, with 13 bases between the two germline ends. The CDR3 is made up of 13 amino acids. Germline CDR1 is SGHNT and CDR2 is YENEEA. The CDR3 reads CASSQRVGHEQFF. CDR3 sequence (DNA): TGTGCCAGCAGCCAGCGGGTAGGACATGAGCAGTTCTTC.

The CDR3 nucleotides read TGTGCCAGCAGCCCTCGACTAGCGGGAGGGTCGCTGGCCTACGAGCAGTACTTC. The encoded protein is CASSPRLAGGSLAYEQYF. J is TRBJ2-5 and V is TRBV11-2, with 14 positions matching TRBD2. Gene TRBJ2-7 matches the end of the DNA better, so the J call may be wrong. This CDR3 spans 18 amino acids. CDR1 is SGHAT and CDR2 is FQNNGV in the germline V gene.

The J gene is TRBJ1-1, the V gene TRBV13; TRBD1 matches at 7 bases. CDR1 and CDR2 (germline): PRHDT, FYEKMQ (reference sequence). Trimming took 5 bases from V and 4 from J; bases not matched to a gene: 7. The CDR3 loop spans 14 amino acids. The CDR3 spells CASSRDRARTEAFF. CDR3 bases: TGTGCCAGCAGCCGCGACAGGGCCCGCACTGAAGCTTTCTTT.

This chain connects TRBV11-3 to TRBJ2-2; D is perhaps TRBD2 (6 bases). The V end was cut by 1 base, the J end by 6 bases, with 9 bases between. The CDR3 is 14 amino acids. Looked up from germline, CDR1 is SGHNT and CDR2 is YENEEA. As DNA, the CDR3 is TGTGCCAGCAGCTTAGTCGGAGGGTCCGGGGAGCTGTTTTTT. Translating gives CASSLVGGSGELFF.

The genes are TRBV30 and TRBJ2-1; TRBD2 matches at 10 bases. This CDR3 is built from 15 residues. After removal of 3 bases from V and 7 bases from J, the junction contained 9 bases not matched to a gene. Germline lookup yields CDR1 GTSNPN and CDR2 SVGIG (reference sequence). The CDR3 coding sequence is TGTGCCTGGAGCGGCCTAGCGGGGGTCCCTAATGAGCAGTTCTTC. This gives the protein CAWSGLAGVPNEQFF.

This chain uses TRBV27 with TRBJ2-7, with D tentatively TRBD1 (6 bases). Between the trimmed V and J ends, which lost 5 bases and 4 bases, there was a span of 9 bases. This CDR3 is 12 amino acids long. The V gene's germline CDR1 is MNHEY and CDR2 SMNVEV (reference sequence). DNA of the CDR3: TGTGCCAGCAGTATACAGGGTTACGAGCAGTACTTC. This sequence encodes CASSIQGYEQYF.

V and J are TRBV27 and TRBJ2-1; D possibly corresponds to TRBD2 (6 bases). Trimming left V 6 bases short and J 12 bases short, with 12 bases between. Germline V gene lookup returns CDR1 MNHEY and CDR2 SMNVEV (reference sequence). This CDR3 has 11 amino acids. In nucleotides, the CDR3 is TGTGCCAGCAGCCCGGGACTCGGGCAGTTCTTC. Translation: CASSPGLGQFF.

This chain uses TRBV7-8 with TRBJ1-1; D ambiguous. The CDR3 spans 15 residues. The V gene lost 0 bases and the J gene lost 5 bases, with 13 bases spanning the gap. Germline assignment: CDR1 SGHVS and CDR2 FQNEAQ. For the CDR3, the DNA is TGTGCCAGCAGCTTAGCGATGGGTGGAGGGACTGAAGCTTTCTTT. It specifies CASSLAMGGGTEAFF.

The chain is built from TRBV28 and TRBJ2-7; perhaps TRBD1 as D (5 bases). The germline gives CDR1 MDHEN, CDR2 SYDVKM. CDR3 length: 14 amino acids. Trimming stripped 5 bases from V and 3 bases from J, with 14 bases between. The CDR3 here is CASSIQGSLYEQYF. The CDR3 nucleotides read TGTGCCAGCAGTATTCAGGGCTCCCTCTACGAGCAGTACTTC.

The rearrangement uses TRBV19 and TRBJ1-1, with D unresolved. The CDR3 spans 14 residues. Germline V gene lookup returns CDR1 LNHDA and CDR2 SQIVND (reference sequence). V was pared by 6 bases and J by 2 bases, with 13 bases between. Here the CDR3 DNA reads TGTGCCAGTAGGATAAGGTACAGTAACACTGAAGCTTTCTTT. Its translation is CASRIRYSNTEAFF.

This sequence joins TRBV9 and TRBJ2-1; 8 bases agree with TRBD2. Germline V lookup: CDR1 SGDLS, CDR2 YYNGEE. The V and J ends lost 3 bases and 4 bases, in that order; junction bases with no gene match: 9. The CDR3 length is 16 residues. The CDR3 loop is CASSDSGNFPYNEQFF. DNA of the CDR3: TGTGCCAGCAGCGATAGCGGGAACTTCCCTTACAATGAGCAGTTCTTC. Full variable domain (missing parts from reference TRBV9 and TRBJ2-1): DSGVTQTPKHLITATGQRVTLRCSPRSGDLSVYWYQQSLDQGLQFLIQYYNGEERAKGNILERFSAQQFPDLHSELNLSSLELGDSALYFCASSDSGNFPYNEQFFGPGTRLTVL.